This T cell receptor gamma chain was identified in a study of human gamma delta and Vdelta1 T cells. V was clipped by 4 bases and J by 13 bases; unmatched bases: 28. The CDR3 runs 17 residues. The germline CDR1 and CDR2 sequences are EGSTGY and YDSYTSSV. This clone occurred a few times. A read error is possible here, since a much larger clone lies one base away. TCRdb fed the PCR reads to CATT. The sample comprises a few thousand gamma-chain clones, around 5.2% of which are singletons, and over 10% rests with the top ten. This chain connects TRGV4 to TRGJ1 or TRGJ2. Sample: naive CD27+ Vdelta1 gamma-delta T cells from blood. The origin of this receptor is a human donor in good health. In DNA form, the CDR3 reads TGTGCCACCTGGGACAGGCCGCGGGGTACGCGTGCGTTGGAAAAACTCTTT. Its translation is CATWDRPRGTRALEKLF.